Shown below are 8 T cell receptor beta chains from a single sample sequenced in a study of cytomegalovirus exposure and HLA in healthy donors. The PCR contained 60 Vbeta and 13 Jbeta primers. TCRdb's copy holds only in-frame clones and misses some; the assay was immunoSEQ multiplex PCR. Of 150,000 or so clones in the sample, 75% were seen once. Sequenced input: PBMCs. These receptors originate from a woman aged 35 to 49 in good health and CMV-seropositive.

This sequence joins TRBV5-1 and TRBJ2-1, with 9 bases aligning to TRBD1. The V gene's germline CDR1 is SGHRS and CDR2 YFSETQ. The ends lost 4 bases at V and 5 bases at J; junction bases unmatched: 10. The CDR3 runs 16 residues. CDR3 loop: CASSPAGTGKNNEQFF. CDR3 coding DNA: TGCGCCAGCAGCCCAGCCGGGACAGGGAAAAACAATGAGCAGTTCTTC.

The table lists this clone with a count of one. The chain couples TRBV7-3 to TRBJ1-1; D might be TRBD1 (6 bases). Germline V gene data show CDR1 as SGHTA and CDR2 as FQGTGA. The ends were cut back, 5 bases at V and 5 bases at J, with 18 bases in the middle. CDR3 length: 15 residues. CDR3 sequence (DNA): TGTGCCAGCAGCGACCTGGGGGGGGCGAAAACTGAAGCTTTCTTT. This translates into CASSDLGGAKTEAFF.

The chain joins TRBV15 to TRBJ2-7, with 7 bases identical to TRBD2. Unmatched junction bases numbered 10, after V lost 0 bases and J lost 2 bases. The CDR3 covers 17 residues. Germline values: CDR1 LNHNV, CDR2 YYDKDF (reference sequence). CDR3 nucleotides: TGTGCCACCAGCAGAGATGGGGGGGTTCGGACTACCTACGAGCAGTACTTC. It codes for CATSRDGGVRTTYEQYF.

The chain employs TRBV19 and TRBJ2-5, with D tentatively TRBD1 (5 bases). The DNA end lines up better with TRBJ2-7; the J call may be wrong. The CDR3 length is 15 residues. CDR1 LNHDA and CDR2 SQIVND come from the germline V gene (reference sequence). The CDR3 bases are TGTGCCAGTAGCCTTAACCAGGGTGGGGCGGACGAGCAGTACTTC. Translated, it gives CASSLNQGGADEQYF.

The V gene is TRBV11-1, the J gene TRBJ2-7; D is undetermined. Trimming removed 5 bases from V and 2 bases from J, with 13 bases in between. The germline CDR1 and CDR2 sequences are SGHAT and FQDESV (reference sequence). CDR3 length: 14 amino acids. In DNA form, the CDR3 reads TGTGCCAGCAGCCCGCGGAATTCGGCCTACGAGCAGTACTTC. Its protein product is CASSPRNSAYEQYF.

The chain joins TRBV6-1 to TRBJ1-2; perhaps TRBD1 as D (6 bases). Germline assignment: CDR1 MNHNS and CDR2 SASEGT. The CDR3 is 15 residues long. Trimming removed 5 bases from V and 7 bases from J, with 20 bases in between. As DNA, the CDR3 is TGTGCCAGCAGTCCCCAGGGGCCGACGGAAGGTGGCTACACCTTC. The encoded protein is CASSPQGPTEGGYTF.

Only one count was recorded for this clone. This chain uses TRBV19 with TRBJ2-1; TRBD2 is a possible D gene (5 bases). The V and J ends lost 7 bases and 7 bases respectively, with 14 bases between them. Looked up from germline, CDR1 is LNHDA and CDR2 is SQIVND (reference sequence). This CDR3 is built from 13 residues. For the CDR3, the DNA is TGTGCCAGTACTCTCCATCCGGGGAATGAGCAGTTCTTC. Translating it yields CASTLHPGNEQFF. The variable domain in full, completed from reference TRBV19 and TRBJ2-1, reads DGGITQSPKYLFRKEGQNVTLSCEQNLNHDAMYWYRQDPGQGLRLIYYSQIVNDFQKGDIAEGYSVSREKKESFPLTVTSAQKNPTAFYLCASTLHPGNEQFFGPGTRLTVL.

The CDR3 is CASSLVGQGTEAFF. CDR3 sequence (DNA): TGCGCCAGCAGCTTGGTTGGGCAGGGCACTGAAGCTTTCTTT. The chain employs TRBV5-1 and TRBJ1-1; D may be TRBD1 (5 bases). V lost 0 bases, J lost 4 bases, and 10 bases lay in between. CDR1 and CDR2 (germline): SGHRS, YFSETQ. The CDR3 consists of 14 residues.